This T cell receptor (beta chain) was sequenced in a study of cytomegalovirus exposure and HLA in healthy donors. Findings and limits, study-wide: Later analysis indicated greater clonal expansion among HLA-associated TCR beta chains than among equally common other chains.

The CDR3 is made up of 11 amino acids. Germline V CDR1 and CDR2: MRHNA, SNTAGT. The V and J ends lost 3 bases and 6 bases respectively, with 6 bases between them. On this clone: Its antigen is undetermined.

The PCR used 60 Vbeta and 13 Jbeta primers. The table came from immunoSEQ multiplex PCR; TCRdb's copy has only in-frame clones and leaves some out. The sample has about 180,000 clones; about 81% are singletons. The clonotype comes from a man aged 35-49 years in good health and CMV-seronegative. Sequencing was carried out using PBMCs. The rearrangement links TRBV6-4 to TRBJ2-7; D is ambiguous. This chain's CDR3 is CASSESVEQYF. As DNA, the CDR3 is TGTGCCAGCAGTGAATCAGTCGAGCAGTACTTC.